This TCR beta chain emerged from a study of T cells in Graves' hyperthyroidism and ophthalmopathy. V gave up 3 bases and J gave up 4 bases; unmatched junction bases: 2. In germline, CDR1 is KGHSH, CDR2 LQKENI. This CDR3 has 13 amino acids. Uncontrolled infection, other autoimmune disease, pregnancy or lactation barred patients from enrollment. Diagnostic decisions used clinical symptoms, serum thyroxine and TRAb, thyroid ultrasound and orbital computed tomography. From RNA transcripts, TCR beta CDR3 regions were amplified. First-round RT-PCR with HTBI primers amplified the TCR CDR3 region. TCRdb reprocessed the multiplex PCR reads via MiXCR and lists one record per CDR3 protein. The sample contains roughly 290,000 distinct CDR3 sequences, about 15% of which appear only once.

The gene calls are TRBV18 and TRBJ1-2; TRBD1 matches 7 bases. The sequenced sample was blood. This clonotype originated in a woman in her sixties with Graves' ophthalmopathy. CDR3 sequence (DNA): TGTGCCAGCTCACCTGACAGGGCCTATGGCTACACCTTC. This codes for CASSPDRAYGYTF.